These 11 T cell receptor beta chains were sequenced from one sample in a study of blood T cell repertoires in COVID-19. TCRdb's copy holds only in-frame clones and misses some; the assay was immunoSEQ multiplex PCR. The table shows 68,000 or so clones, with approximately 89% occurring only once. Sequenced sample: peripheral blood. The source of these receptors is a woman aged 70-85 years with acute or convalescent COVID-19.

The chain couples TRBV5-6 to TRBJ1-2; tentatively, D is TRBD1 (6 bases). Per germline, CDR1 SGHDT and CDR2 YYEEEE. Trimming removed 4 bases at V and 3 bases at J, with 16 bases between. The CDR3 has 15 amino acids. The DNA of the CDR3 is TGTGCCAGCAGCCGCCGTGGGAGGGGGGACTATGGCTACACCTTC. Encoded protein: CASSRRGRGDYGYTF.

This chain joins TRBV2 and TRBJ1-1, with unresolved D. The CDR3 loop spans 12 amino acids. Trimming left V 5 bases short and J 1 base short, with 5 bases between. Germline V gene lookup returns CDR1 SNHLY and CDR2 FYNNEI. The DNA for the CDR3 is TGTGCCAGCAGTCTAGAGAACACTGAAGCTTTCTTT. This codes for CASSLENTEAFF.

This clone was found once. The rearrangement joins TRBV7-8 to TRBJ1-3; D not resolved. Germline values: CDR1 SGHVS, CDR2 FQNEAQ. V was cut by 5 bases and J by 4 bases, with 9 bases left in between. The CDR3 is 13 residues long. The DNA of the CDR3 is TGTGCCAGCAGCCAATCCGAGGGAAACACCATATATTTT. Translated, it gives CASSQSEGNTIYF.

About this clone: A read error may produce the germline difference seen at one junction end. CDR3 DNA: TGTGCCAGCATTGAACAGGGGGCAGGTAATTCACCCCTCCACTTT. As protein: CASIEQGAGNSPLHF. The chain joins TRBV2 to TRBJ1-6; 9 nucleotides agree with TRBD1. The germline V gene has CDR1 SNHLY and CDR2 FYNNEI. This CDR3 is 15 amino acids long.

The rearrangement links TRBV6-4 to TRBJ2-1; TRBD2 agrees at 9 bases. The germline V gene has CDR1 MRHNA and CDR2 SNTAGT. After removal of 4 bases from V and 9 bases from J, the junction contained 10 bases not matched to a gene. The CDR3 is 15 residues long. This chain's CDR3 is CASSVGVAGAGEQFF. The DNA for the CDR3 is TGTGCCAGCAGTGTGGGGGTAGCGGGAGCCGGTGAGCAGTTCTTC.

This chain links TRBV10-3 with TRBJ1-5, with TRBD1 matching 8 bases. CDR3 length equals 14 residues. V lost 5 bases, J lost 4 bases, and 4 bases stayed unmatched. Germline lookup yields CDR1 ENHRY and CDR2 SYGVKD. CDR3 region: CAISPDRENQPQHF. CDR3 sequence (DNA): TGTGCCATCAGTCCGGACAGGGAAAATCAGCCCCAGCATTTT.

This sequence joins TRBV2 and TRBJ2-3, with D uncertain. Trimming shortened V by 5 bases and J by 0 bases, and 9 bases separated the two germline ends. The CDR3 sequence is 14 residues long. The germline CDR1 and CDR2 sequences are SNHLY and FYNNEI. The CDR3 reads CASSSTTSTDTQYF. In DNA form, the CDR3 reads TGTGCCAGCAGTTCAACGACTAGCACAGATACGCAGTATTTT.

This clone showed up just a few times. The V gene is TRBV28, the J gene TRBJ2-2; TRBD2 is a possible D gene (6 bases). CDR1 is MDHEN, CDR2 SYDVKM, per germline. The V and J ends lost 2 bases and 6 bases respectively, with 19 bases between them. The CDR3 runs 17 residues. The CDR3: CASSLGLEGQQAGELFF. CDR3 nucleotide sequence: TGTGCCAGCAGTTTAGGCTTGGAGGGGCAGCAGGCCGGGGAGCTGTTTTTT.

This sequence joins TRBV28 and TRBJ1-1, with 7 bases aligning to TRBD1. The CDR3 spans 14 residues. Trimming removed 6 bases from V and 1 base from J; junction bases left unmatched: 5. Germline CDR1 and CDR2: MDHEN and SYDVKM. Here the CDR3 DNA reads TGTGCCAGCAGAGTAAGGGGGCGGAACACTGAAGCTTTCTTT. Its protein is CASRVRGRNTEAFF.

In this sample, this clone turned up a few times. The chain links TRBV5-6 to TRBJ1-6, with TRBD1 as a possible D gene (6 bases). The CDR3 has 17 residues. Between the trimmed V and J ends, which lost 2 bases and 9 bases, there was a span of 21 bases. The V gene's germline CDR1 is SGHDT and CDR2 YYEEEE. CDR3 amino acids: CASSFSDRWIRGSPLHF. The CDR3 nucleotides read TGTGCCAGCAGCTTTTCCGACAGGTGGATTCGGGGTTCACCCCTCCACTTT.

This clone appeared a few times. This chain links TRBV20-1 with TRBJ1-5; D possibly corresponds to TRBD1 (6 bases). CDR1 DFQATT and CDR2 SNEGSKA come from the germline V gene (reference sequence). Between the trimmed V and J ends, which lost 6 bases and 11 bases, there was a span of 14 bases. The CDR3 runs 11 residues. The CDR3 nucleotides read TGCAGTGCGGGGGCCGGGACGACCCAGCATTTT. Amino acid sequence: CSAGAGTTQHF.